These 32 T cell receptor beta chains share one sample of origin, sequenced in a study of blood T cell repertoires in COVID-19. Using immunoSEQ multiplex PCR, the repertoire was profiled, and TCRdb retains in-frame clones only, with some absent. The repertoire includes roughly 290,000 clones, around nine tenths of them detected once, and about 5.7% sits in the top ten. Sequencing was performed on PBMCs or T cells enriched from blood (not recorded which). All receptors come from a woman in her thirties or forties who had recovered from COVID-19.

This clone was detected a few times. The gene calls are TRBV7-2 and TRBJ2-5; D possibly corresponds to TRBD2 (6 bases). With 6 bases removed from V and 1 base from J, the gap between germline ends came to 15 bases. In germline, CDR1 is SGHTA, CDR2 FQGNSA. There are 15 residues in the CDR3. As DNA, the CDR3 is TGTGCCAGCAGTATTTGGGGAGGTTCCCAAGAGACCCAGTACTTC. Translated, it gives CASSIWGGSQETQYF.

The chain joins TRBV10-2 to TRBJ1-1, with D perhaps TRBD1 (5 bases). This CDR3 region has 13 residues. CDR1 is WSHSY and CDR2 is SAAADI in the germline V gene. Trimming took off 6 bases at V and 1 base at J, with 9 bases between the two ends. For the CDR3, the DNA is TGCGCCAGCAGAGGGGCAAGGAACACTGAAGCTTTCTTT. Encoded protein: CASRGARNTEAFF.

This rearrangement joins TRBV19 to TRBJ2-1; 7 bases fit TRBD2. Germline trimming cut 3 bases from V and 9 bases from J; bases unmatched to any gene: 11. The CDR3 extends over 15 amino acids. In germline, CDR1 is LNHDA, CDR2 SQIVND (reference sequence). The CDR3 DNA reads TGTGCCAGTAGTATGACAGCGGGTGGGAGGGGTGAGCAGTTCTTC. Its translation is CASSMTAGGRGEQFF.

V gene TRBV28 combines with J gene TRBJ2-3; 11 bases align to TRBD2. Unmatched junction bases numbered 11, after V lost 5 bases and J lost 7 bases. The CDR3 contains 16 residues. In germline, CDR1 is MDHEN, CDR2 SYDVKM. The CDR3 region is CASSRATSGTPNTQYF. The CDR3 coding sequence is TGTGCCAGCAGTCGAGCGACTAGCGGGACCCCAAATACGCAGTATTTT.

The genes are TRBV4-1 and TRBJ1-5; D perhaps matches TRBD1 (5 bases). The V and J ends lost 6 bases and 4 bases respectively, with 22 bases between them. This CDR3 contains 17 residues. Germline V CDR1 and CDR2: MGHRA, YSYEKL. This CDR3 is CASSRGVVSGPNQPQHF. CDR3 nucleotide sequence: TGCGCCAGCAGTAGGGGCGTTGTGTCAGGGCCTAATCAGCCCCAGCATTTT.

V is TRBV6-6 and J is TRBJ1-2, with D possibly matching TRBD1 (6 bases). V was clipped by 6 bases and J by 3 bases, with 17 bases between them. In germline, CDR1 is MNHNY, CDR2 SVGAGI (reference sequence). The CDR3 has 15 residues. The CDR3 sequence is CASRPGTTGHYGYTF. The CDR3 DNA follows: TGTGCCAGCAGACCCGGGACCACAGGGCACTATGGCTACACCTTC.

In nucleotides, the CDR3 is TGTGCCAGCAGCGCACAACTAGCGGGAGTTGAGACCCAGTACTTC. Protein: CASSAQLAGVETQYF. The chain employs TRBV7-8 and TRBJ2-5; TRBD2 aligns across 11 bases. Trimming cost V 5 bases and J 5 bases; bases outside gene matches: 7. Germline CDR1 SGHVS, CDR2 FQNEAQ. The length of the CDR3 is 15 residues.

The rearrangement uses TRBV3-1 (or the pseudogene TRBV3-2) and TRBJ1-3, with 7 nucleotides matching TRBD1. J was trimmed by 1 base and V by 4 bases; bases with no gene match: 1. There are 14 residues in the CDR3. Germline-derived CDR1 and CDR2 are LGHDT and YNNKEL (reference sequence). This CDR3 is CASSLRGSGNTIYF. The CDR3, as DNA: TGTGCCAGCAGCCTCAGGGGGTCTGGAAACACCATATATTTT.

The chain links TRBV10-3 to TRBJ2-7, with a tentative D call TRBD1 (6 bases). The germline V gene has CDR1 ENHRY and CDR2 SYGVKD. The germline V and J ends were trimmed by 3 bases and 7 bases, with 10 bases remaining between them. The CDR3 contains 12 residues. The CDR3 region is CAISDFDREQYF. Here the CDR3 DNA reads TGTGCCATCAGTGACTTCGACAGGGAGCAGTACTTC.

The chain has TRBV19 and TRBJ2-1; 7 bases map to TRBD2. There are 15 residues in the CDR3. J lost 8 bases, V lost 1 base, and 8 bases had no gene match. Germline loops: CDR1 LNHDA, CDR2 SQIVND (reference sequence). CDR3 sequence: CASSIGGGVVDEQFF. The CDR3 bases are TGTGCCAGTAGTATAGGGGGAGGGGTAGTGGATGAGCAGTTCTTC. Full variable domain (remainder filled in from reference TRBV19 and TRBJ2-1): DGGITQSPKYLFRKEGQNVTLSCEQNLNHDAMYWYRQDPGQGLRLIYYSQIVNDFQKGDIAEGYSVSREKKESFPLTVTSAQKNPTAFYLCASSIGGGVVDEQFFGPGTRLTVL.

Only a few counts were recorded for this clone. The CDR3 nucleotides are TGCAGTGCTCACGGGAACTACGAGCAGTACTTC. Its protein product is CSAHGNYEQYF. The chain carries TRBV20-1 and TRBJ2-7; possibly TRBD2 for D (5 bases). Germline V lookup: CDR1 DFQATT, CDR2 SNEGSKA (reference sequence). V was trimmed by 5 bases and J by 3 bases, leaving 8 bases between them. This CDR3 comprises 11 residues.

The chain employs TRBV5-4 and TRBJ1-1; D call uncertain. The CDR3 contains 14 residues. Per germline, CDR1 SGHNT and CDR2 YYREEE (reference sequence). Deletions cut 0 bases from V and 8 bases from J, with 14 bases between. Here the CDR3 reads CASSLERQASEAFF. CDR3 sequence (DNA): TGTGCCAGCAGCTTGGAAAGACAAGCCAGCGAAGCTTTCTTT.

The CDR3 sequence: CASSRRSGQETQYF. CDR3 nucleotide sequence: TGTGCCAGTAGCCGCCGTAGCGGTCAAGAGACCCAGTACTTC. This rearrangement joins TRBV19 to TRBJ2-5, with a possible D match to TRBD2 (6 bases). The CDR3 has 14 residues. Per germline, CDR1 LNHDA and CDR2 SQIVND (reference sequence). The V and J ends lost 6 bases and 2 bases respectively, with 13 bases between them.

The chain couples TRBV6-5 to TRBJ2-7; the match to TRBD1 covers 12 bases. J was trimmed by 5 bases and V by 7 bases; bases with no gene match: 9. In germline, CDR1 is MNHEY, CDR2 SVGAGI. The CDR3 contains 15 residues. CDR3 DNA sequence: TGTGCCAGCACCCTGGGGACAGGGGGCTTTCACGAGCAGTACTTC. It specifies CASTLGTGGFHEQYF.

This chain connects TRBV6-5 to TRBJ2-6; D gene ambiguous. This CDR3 has 14 amino acids. V lost 7 bases, J lost 8 bases, and 15 bases lay in between. Germline values: CDR1 MNHEY, CDR2 SVGAGI. The CDR3 loop is CASTQYGLSNVLTF. CDR3 in DNA: TGTGCCAGCACCCAATACGGGTTGTCCAACGTCCTGACTTTC.

The chain couples TRBV27 to TRBJ1-6; 9 bases align to TRBD1. The CDR3 runs 16 residues. V was pared by 4 bases and J by 10 bases, with 11 bases of the junction left unmatched. CDR1 is MNHEY and CDR2 is SMNVEV in the germline V gene (reference sequence). In DNA form, the CDR3 reads TGTGCCAGCAGTTCGATAGCGGGACAGGGACGATCACCCCTCCACTTT. Its translation: CASSSIAGQGRSPLHF.

The chain combines TRBV4-1 with TRBJ2-1; 13 nucleotides line up with TRBD2. V gave up 4 bases and J gave up 9 bases; unmatched junction bases: 6. From germline, CDR1 is MGHRA and CDR2 YSYEKL. This CDR3 spans 15 amino acids. In nucleotides, the CDR3 is TGCGCCAGCAGCCTCACTAGCGGGAGGGCCGGTGAGCAGTTCTTC. This codes for CASSLTSGRAGEQFF.

The rearrangement links TRBV9 to TRBJ2-7; 8 bases fit TRBD2. The V and J ends lost 1 base and 5 bases, in that order; junction bases with no gene match: 8. Germline V gene data show CDR1 as SGDLS and CDR2 as YYNGEE. The CDR3 is 15 amino acids. The DNA for the CDR3 is TGTGCCAGCAGCGTAAGCGGGGGCGGACTTGACGAGCAGTACTTC. It is translated as CASSVSGGGLDEQYF.

The chain carries TRBV5-4 and TRBJ1-6; TRBD1 matches at 9 bases. With 3 bases clipped from V and 8 bases from J, the junction kept 12 bases outside the gene matches. This CDR3 spans 17 amino acids. The germline V gene encodes CDR1 SGHNT and CDR2 YYREEE (reference sequence). The CDR3 DNA is TGTGCCAGCAGCTCACAGGGGGCCGCCATAACTTATTCACCCCTCCACTTT. It specifies CASSSQGAAITYSPLHF.

This clone was found a few times. The chain combines TRBV11-3 with TRBJ2-7, with TRBD2 matching 11 bases. Germline loops: CDR1 SGHNT, CDR2 YENEEA. The CDR3 has 14 amino acids. V shed 5 bases and J 5 bases; nucleotides not matched to a gene: 5. CDR3: CASSLSGRADEQYF. CDR3 in DNA: TGTGCCAGCAGCCTTAGCGGGAGGGCCGACGAGCAGTACTTC.

DNA for the CDR3: TGTGCCAGCAAGTCAGGGGCGCTCAACACTGAAGCTTTCTTT. As protein: CASKSGALNTEAFF. V is TRBV6-1 and J is TRBJ1-1, with D maybe TRBD1 (6 bases). V was clipped by 7 bases and J by 2 bases, with 14 bases between them. CDR3 length: 14 amino acids. Germline V gene lookup returns CDR1 MNHNS and CDR2 SASEGT.

V gene TRBV4-3 combines with J gene TRBJ2-1; 9 nucleotides match TRBD2. The CDR3 contains 16 residues. Looked up from germline, CDR1 is LGHNA and CDR2 is YSLEER. With V trimmed by 4 bases and J by 4 bases, 8 bases remained unmatched. For the CDR3, the DNA is TGCGCCAGCAGCCGAGATCGACTAGCGGAGTACAATGAGCAGTTCTTC. This sequence encodes CASSRDRLAEYNEQFF.

The V and J genes are TRBV11-2 and TRBJ2-4; a possible D gene is TRBD2 (6 bases). This CDR3 region has 15 residues. The ends were cut back, 0 bases at V and 8 bases at J, with 14 bases in the middle. Germline V gene data show CDR1 as SGHAT and CDR2 as FQNNGV. CDR3 sequence: CASSLDRATSYIQYF. The CDR3 DNA sequence: TGTGCCAGCAGCTTAGATCGAGCGACTAGTTACATTCAGTACTTC. Full variable domain (missing parts from reference TRBV11-2 and TRBJ2-4): EAGVAQSPRYKIIEKRQSVAFWCNPISGHATLYWYQQILGQGPKLLIQFQNNGVVDDSQLPKDRFSAERLKGVDSTLKIQPAKLEDSAVYLCASSLDRATSYIQYFGAGTRLSVL.

V usage is TRBV11-2 and J usage is TRBJ2-5, with a weak D call TRBD2 (5 bases). V lost 3 bases to trimming and J lost 1 base, with 15 bases between them. CDR1 and CDR2 (germline): SGHAT, FQNNGV. CDR3 length equals 16 residues. CDR3 region: CASSLPSILGQETQYF. DNA for the CDR3: TGTGCCAGCAGCTTGCCTAGCATATTAGGCCAAGAGACCCAGTACTTC.

The chain carries TRBV19 and TRBJ1-3; D call uncertain. The V gene's germline CDR1 is LNHDA and CDR2 SQIVND (reference sequence). This CDR3 is built from 16 residues. V gave up 7 bases and J gave up 2 bases, with 18 bases separating them. The CDR3 loop is CASTTHHGRPGNTIYF. In nucleotides, the CDR3 is TGTGCCAGTACTACACATCATGGGAGGCCTGGAAACACCATATATTTT.

The V and J genes are TRBV18 and TRBJ2-5, with D possibly matching TRBD1 (6 bases). The CDR3 contains 14 residues. The V end was cut by 3 bases, the J end by 7 bases, with 15 bases between. Germline V gene data show CDR1 as KGHSH and CDR2 as LQKENI. The CDR3 loop reads CASSPYRVGGTQYF. Written as DNA, the CDR3 is TGTGCCAGCTCACCCTACAGGGTTGGAGGGACCCAGTACTTC.

CDR3 amino acids: CASSLAGGVSGYTF. CDR3 nucleotides: TGTGCCAGCAGCTTAGCAGGGGGGGTGAGCGGCTACACCTTC. This sequence joins TRBV7-2 and TRBJ1-2, with TRBD1 as a possible D gene (6 bases). CDR3 length: 14 amino acids. V was cut by 0 bases and J by 8 bases, with 13 bases left in between. The germline gives CDR1 SGHTA, CDR2 FQGNSA.

The rearrangement links TRBV2 to TRBJ1-5; 11 nucleotides agree with TRBD1. This CDR3 contains 15 residues. Germline CDR1 reads SNHLY; CDR2 reads FYNNEI. Germline trimming cut 7 bases from V and 0 bases from J; bases unmatched to any gene: 2. The chain's CDR3 is CASKGQGVSNQPQHF. The CDR3, as DNA: TGTGCCAGCAAGGGACAGGGGGTTAGCAATCAGCCCCAGCATTTT.

The rearrangement uses TRBV19 and TRBJ1-5; D is ambiguous. V lost 4 bases to trimming and J lost 6 bases, with 10 bases between them. This CDR3 contains 13 residues. Germline lookup yields CDR1 LNHDA and CDR2 SQIVND (reference sequence). Here the CDR3 DNA reads TGTGCCAGTAGTAAGAGTACCGGTCAGCCCCAGCATTTT. Translation: CASSKSTGQPQHF.

The chain links TRBV30 to TRBJ2-1; 12 bases map to TRBD1. Trimming cost V 5 bases and J 7 bases; bases outside gene matches: 9. This CDR3 region has 15 residues. Germline V gene lookup returns CDR1 GTSNPN and CDR2 SVGIG (reference sequence). The CDR3 DNA is TGTGCCTGGGGAAGGGGACAGGGGGCCGGGAATGAGCAGTTCTTC. As protein: CAWGRGQGAGNEQFF.

The chain joins TRBV12-3 or TRBV12-4 to TRBJ1-6; 8 bases fit TRBD1. The CDR3 consists of 13 residues. The V and J ends lost 3 bases and 10 bases, in that order; junction bases with no gene match: 2. The CDR3 DNA reads as TGTGCCAGCAGTTTTGACAGGGGCTCACCCCTCCACTTT. This translates into CASSFDRGSPLHF.

The rearrangement uses TRBV28 and TRBJ2-5; 8 positions match TRBD1. The V segment lost 4 bases and the J segment 0 bases; nucleotides outside the gene matches: 7. CDR1 and CDR2 from the germline V gene are MDHEN and SYDVKM. The CDR3 consists of 16 residues. The CDR3, as DNA: TGTGCCAGCAGTTCATCGAAGGGACAGGACCAAGAGACCCAGTACTTC. It encodes CASSSSKGQDQETQYF.